This T cell receptor (beta chain) was sequenced during a study of shared clonotypes between healthy human individuals. In its sample, this clone was seen once. Its target is not known. CD45RO-negative, CCR7-positively selected cells formed the naive CD8 fraction, excluding terminally differentiated effector memory CD45RA+ cells. All donors were Caucasian adults living in Nashville, Tennessee. Over several immunoSEQ plates, each subset's genomic DNA was distributed in even portions. The authors loaded 150 to 250 ng DNA, 27,000 or so T cell genomes, into sorted-subset replicate PCRs. Data came from immunoSEQ multiplex PCR; TCRdb stores just in-frame clones and leaves some out. The repertoire consists of some 2,000,000 clones, with over 85% occurring once and the leading ten covering roughly 1%. The study's findings and limits: The study drew on few donors, limiting represented genetic and exposure-history diversity.

The CDR3 contains 15 residues. V lost 6 bases to trimming and J lost 5 bases, with 18 bases between them. The germline V gene encodes CDR1 LNHDA and CDR2 SQIVND (reference sequence). The chain joins TRBV19 to TRBJ2-3; D might be TRBD2 (5 bases). The clonotype was recovered from a man aged 18 to 30 in good health. The source material was naive CD8+ T cells sorted from blood. Here the CDR3 reads CASSERAGVGDTQYF. The DNA of the CDR3 is TGTGCCAGTAGCGAGAGGGCGGGCGTAGGAGATACGCAGTATTTT.